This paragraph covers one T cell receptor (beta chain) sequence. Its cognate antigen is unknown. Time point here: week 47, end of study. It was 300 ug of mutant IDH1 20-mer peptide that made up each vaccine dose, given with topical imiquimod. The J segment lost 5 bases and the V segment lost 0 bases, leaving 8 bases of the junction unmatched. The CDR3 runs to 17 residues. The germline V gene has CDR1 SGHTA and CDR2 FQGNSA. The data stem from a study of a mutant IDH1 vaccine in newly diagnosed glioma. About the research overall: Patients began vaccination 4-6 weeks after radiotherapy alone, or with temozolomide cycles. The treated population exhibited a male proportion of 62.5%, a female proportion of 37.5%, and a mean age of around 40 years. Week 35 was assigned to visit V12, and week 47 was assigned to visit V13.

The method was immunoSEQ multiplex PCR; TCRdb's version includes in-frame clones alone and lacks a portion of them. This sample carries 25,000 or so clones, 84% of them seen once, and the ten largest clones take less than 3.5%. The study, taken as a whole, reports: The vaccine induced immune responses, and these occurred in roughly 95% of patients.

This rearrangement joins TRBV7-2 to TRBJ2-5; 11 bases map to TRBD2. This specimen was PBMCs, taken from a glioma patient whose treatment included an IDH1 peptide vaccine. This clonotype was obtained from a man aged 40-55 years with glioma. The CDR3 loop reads CASSLAVIAGGPETQYF. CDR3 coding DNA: TGTGCCAGCAGCTTAGCGGTGATAGCGGGAGGGCCCGAGACCCAGTACTTC.